Presented here are 13 T cell receptor beta chains from one specimen sequenced in a study of Graves' ophthalmopathy and Graves' hyperthyroidism. RNA transcripts provided the template for amplifying TCR beta CDR3 regions. Amplification began with first-round RT-PCR using HTBI primers, then second-round multiplex PCR was performed. TCRdb redid the calling of the multiplex PCR reads with MiXCR, one entry per CDR3 protein. The table includes 45,000 to 60,000 distinct CDR3 sequences, approximately 45% detected once. The sequencing input was peripheral blood. The receptors shown here come from an adult woman with Graves' ophthalmopathy.

This clonotype is a singleton in its sample. This chain joins TRBV2 and TRBJ2-1, with 10 bases aligning to TRBD2. This CDR3 has 15 amino acids. The trim removed 3 bases at V and 2 bases at J, leaving 1 base unmatched. Germline-derived CDR1 and CDR2 are SNHLY and FYNNEI. The CDR3 sequence is CASSDGTSAYNEQFF. CDR3 coding DNA: TGTGCCAGCAGTGATGGGACTAGCGCCTACAATGAGCAGTTCTTC.

This clonotype was counted many times. The chain carries TRBV9 and TRBJ1-1; D remains ambiguous. The CDR3 has 17 residues. V shed 4 bases and J shed 3 bases, with 22 bases lying between them. Germline V gives CDR1 SGDLS, CDR2 YYNGEE. The CDR3 nucleotides read TGTGCCAGCAGCTCCCCACTCCACAACTCTATGGACACTGAAGCTTTCTTT. It specifies CASSSPLHNSMDTEAFF. The variable domain in full, completed from reference TRBV9 and TRBJ1-1, reads DSGVTQTPKHLITATGQRVTLRCSPRSGDLSVYWYQQSLDQGLQFLIQYYNGEERAKGNILERFSAQQFPDLHSELNLSSLELGDSALYFCASSSPLHNSMDTEAFFGQGTRLTVV.

The gene calls are TRBV9 and TRBJ2-1; D may match TRBD1 or TRBD2 (5 bases each). In germline, CDR1 is SGDLS, CDR2 YYNGEE. The CDR3 sequence is 12 residues long. V was cut by 4 bases and J by 9 bases, with 11 bases left in between. In nucleotides, the CDR3 is TGTGCCAGCAGCCCGGGGCCGGGTGAGCAGTTCTTC. Its protein product is CASSPGPGEQFF.

This clonotype appeared many times. The genes are TRBV6-1 and TRBJ2-1, with TRBD1 as a possible D gene (6 bases). Trimming took off 0 bases at V and 10 bases at J, with 13 bases between the two ends. This CDR3 is 14 amino acids long. Per the germline V gene, CDR1 is MNHNS and CDR2 is SASEGT. The CDR3 reads CASSEAGAIWEQFF. The CDR3 region has the DNA TGTGCCAGCAGTGAAGCGGGGGCCATTTGGGAGCAGTTCTTC.

This rearrangement joins TRBV20-1 to TRBJ1-4; the D is unclear. The length of the CDR3 is 13 residues. V lost 2 bases and J lost 4, with 8 bases in between. Germline CDR1 and CDR2: DFQATT and SNEGSKA (reference sequence). The DNA of the CDR3 is TGCAGTGCTAGATCCGGGCGTAATGAAAAACTGTTTTTT. It translates to CSARSGRNEKLFF.

This clonotype has at least ten counts. The chain joins TRBV4-1 to TRBJ2-6; TRBD1 aligns across 8 bases. The ends lost 4 bases at V and 0 bases at J; junction bases unmatched: 5. CDR3 size: 17 residues. The germline V gene has CDR1 MGHRA and CDR2 YSYEKL. The chain's CDR3 is CASSRGTGLSGANVLTF. The CDR3, as DNA: TGCGCCAGCAGCCGGGGGACAGGCCTCTCTGGGGCCAACGTCCTGACTTTC.

The chain uses TRBV15 and TRBJ1-1; tentative D call: TRBD1 (5 bases). The germline V and J ends were trimmed by 3 bases and 6 bases, with 8 bases remaining between them. CDR1 and CDR2 (germline): LNHNV, YYDKDF (reference sequence). The CDR3 has 12 amino acids. DNA for the CDR3: TGTGCCACCAGCAGGGTGGGGCCTGAAGCTTTCTTT. Its protein product is CATSRVGPEAFF.

The table lists this clonotype with a few counts. This rearrangement joins TRBV2 to TRBJ1-1, with D perhaps matching TRBD1 (6 bases). V was shortened by 5 bases and J by 1 base, with 11 bases between the two germline ends. This CDR3 region has 14 residues. CDR1 is SNHLY and CDR2 is FYNNEI in the germline V gene. CDR3 amino acids: CASSQDSWNTEAFF. For the CDR3, the DNA is TGTGCCAGCAGTCAGGACAGTTGGAACACTGAAGCTTTCTTT.

J is TRBJ2-3 and V is TRBV15; TRBD2 agrees at 14 bases. This CDR3 is built from 18 residues. Germline CDR1 reads LNHNV; CDR2 reads YYDKDF (reference sequence). V shed 1 base and J 4 bases; nucleotides not matched to a gene: 7. CDR3 in DNA: TGTGCCACCAGCAGAGCTCTTGGGACTAGCGGGAGCCCAGATACGCAGTATTTT. Translation gives CATSRALGTSGSPDTQYF.

The CDR3: CASPGRSFYGYTF. CDR3 in DNA: TGTGCCAGCCCGGGACGGAGCTTCTATGGCTACACCTTC. The chain employs TRBV6-1 and TRBJ1-2; TRBD1 might be the D (5 bases). V lost 8 bases and J 4 bases, leaving 14 bases between the germline ends. CDR3 size: 13 residues. Germline V gives CDR1 MNHNS, CDR2 SASEGT.

The rearrangement joins TRBV7-8 to TRBJ1-5, with D possibly matching TRBD1 (5 bases). Germline CDR1 SGHVS, CDR2 FQNEAQ. The CDR3 is made up of 15 amino acids. V was cut by 1 base and J by 9 bases, with 16 bases left in between. The CDR3 nucleotides read TGTGCCAGCAGCTTAGAGAGCCAGGGTTTTTGGCCCCAGCATTTT. Translated, it gives CASSLESQGFWPQHF.

J is TRBJ1-2 and V is TRBV5-1; 8 bases fit TRBD1. CDR1 is SGHRS and CDR2 is YFSETQ in the germline V gene. The trim removed 2 bases at V and 4 bases at J, leaving 4 bases unmatched. This CDR3 comprises 14 residues. The CDR3 DNA reads as TGCGCCAGCAGCTTCAGGGGGCTTAGCTATGGCTACACCTTC. Translating gives CASSFRGLSYGYTF.

The chain links TRBV7-3 to TRBJ1-2; TRBD1 matches at 7 bases. V lost 5 bases to trimming and J lost 12 bases; unmatched junction nucleotides: 6. CDR3 length equals 11 residues. Germline V gene lookup returns CDR1 SGHTA and CDR2 FQGTGA. Here the CDR3 DNA reads TGTGCCAGCAGCCCTGCAGGGGGGAACACCTTC. Encoded protein: CASSPAGGNTF.